The 22 T cell receptor beta chains below were found in one sample sequenced in a study of tumor-infiltrating lymphocytes in primary liver carcinoma. The authors took blood RNA from unsorted whole blood and also extracted germline DNA. Starting from 400 to 500 ng of total RNA, TCR beta cDNA was produced with a primer in the constant region. Libraries for TCR beta were built through three nested multiplex PCR rounds, which together made up a slightly modified ARM-PCR procedure. The two initial PCR rounds, about 9 cycles each, used TRBV1-TRBV30 forward and C-beta reverse primers. In TCRdb, the multiplex PCR reads were re-called with MiXCR into one record per CDR3 protein. The sample consists of fewer than 250,000 distinct CDR3 sequences, less than 65% of them appearing once. Sequencing was carried out using peripheral blood. The source of these receptors is an older woman with primary liver carcinoma and hepatitis B virus infection.

This clonotype was detected a few times. The chain employs TRBV5-4 and TRBJ1-1; a weak D match, TRBD1 (5 bases). CDR1 is SGHNT, CDR2 YYREEE, per germline (reference sequence). The CDR3 runs to 12 residues. V dropped 6 bases and J dropped 3 bases, with 9 bases sitting between them. This CDR3 is CASTGRDTEAFF. The CDR3 nucleotides are TGTGCCAGCACGGGGCGAGACACTGAAGCTTTCTTT.

As for this clonotype: Germline and junction disagree at one end, which may indicate a read error. This chain links TRBV11-2 with TRBJ2-5, with D hard to call. The CDR3 length is 15 residues. Germline V lookup: CDR1 SGHAT, CDR2 FQNNGV. This CDR3 reads CAGSLVLERQETQNF. DNA for the CDR3: TGTGCAGGCAGCTTAGTATTGGAGAGACAAGAGACCCAGAACTTC.

As concerns this clonotype: At one of its ends the junction is not consistent with the germline gene, which may arise from a read error. The rearrangement uses TRBV11-2 and TRBJ1-1, with D unclear. The germline V gene encodes CDR1 SGHAT and CDR2 FQNNGV. This CDR3 contains 16 residues. CDR3 sequence reads: CTSSLDPTMFLTEAFF. The DNA of the CDR3 is TGTACCAGCAGCTTAGATCCGACAATGTTCCTCACTGAAGCTTTCTTT.

This clonotype was detected only a few times. CDR3 DNA sequence: TGTGCCAGCAGCCCTTTGACAGGGGCCGCTAAAATTGGGGGAAGCTCCTACAATGAGCAGTTCTTC. Translating gives CASSPLTGAAKIGGSSYNEQFF. The rearrangement joins TRBV5-6 to TRBJ2-1; 8 nucleotides line up with TRBD1. With 4 bases clipped from V and 0 bases from J, the junction kept 24 bases outside the gene matches. In germline, CDR1 is SGHDT, CDR2 YYEEEE. The CDR3 is made up of 22 amino acids.

Note on this clonotype: Given the absence of the conserved phenylalanine or tryptophan at the CDR3 end, a read error is likely. The rearrangement links TRBV12-3 or TRBV12-4 to TRBJ1-2; 8 bases map to TRBD1. The CDR3 is 14 residues long. V lost 5 bases to trimming and J lost 7 bases; unmatched junction nucleotides: 9. DNA for the CDR3: TGTGCCAGCAGTCGGGCAGGGGGCGCGTCTGGCTACACCTCC. This encodes CASSRAGGASGYTS.

V and J are TRBV5-1 and TRBJ2-7, with a tentative D call TRBD2 (6 bases). The germline V and J ends were trimmed by 2 bases and 7 bases, with 19 bases remaining between them. The CDR3 runs to 15 residues. Germline values: CDR1 SGHRS, CDR2 YFSETQ. The CDR3 sequence is CASSFAGSGVREQYF. The CDR3, as DNA: TGCGCCAGCAGCTTTGCCGGGAGTGGGGTCCGAGAGCAGTACTTC.

This chain connects TRBV28 to TRBJ2-2; possibly TRBD2 for D (7 bases). Germline CDR1 reads MDHEN; CDR2 reads SYDVKM. The V end lost 8 bases, the J end lost 7 bases, and 17 bases lay between the germline ends. This CDR3 spans 14 amino acids. The CDR3 loop is CASLLRGAGGELFF. The CDR3 DNA follows: TGTGCCAGCCTACTCCGGGGGGCAGGCGGGGAGCTGTTTTTT.

The V call is TRBV29-1, the J call TRBJ2-7; 8 bases agree with TRBD2. The CDR3 consists of 14 residues. Germline-derived CDR1 and CDR2 are SQVTM and ANQGSEA. The junction had 6 bases not matched to a gene; V was cut back by 2 bases and J by 3 bases. The CDR3 is CSVERLAGHYEQYF. CDR3 nucleotides: TGCAGCGTTGAACGGTTAGCGGGACACTACGAGCAGTACTTC.

The rearrangement links TRBV11-2 to TRBJ2-5, with 10 bases identical to TRBD2. The CDR3 contains 15 residues. Per germline, CDR1 SGHAT and CDR2 FQNNGV. CDR3 in DNA: TGTGTTAGCAGCTTCCGGACTAGCGGACAAGAGACCCAGTACTTC. Its protein product is CVSSFRTSGQETQYF.

With regard to this clonotype: One end of the junction does not line up with germline, which may come from a read error. This chain connects TRBV7-9 to TRBJ2-5; D gene uncertain. Per germline, CDR1 SEHNR and CDR2 FQNEAQ (reference sequence). There are 11 residues in the CDR3. The CDR3 protein is CASIGFRTQYF. CDR3 in DNA: TGTGCTAGCATCGGGTTCAGGACCCAGTACTTC. Combining the CDR3 with reference TRBV7-9 and TRBJ2-5 gives the whole variable domain DTGVSQNPRHKITKRGQNVTFRCDPISEHNRLYWYRQTLGQGPEFLTYFQNEAQLEKSRLLSDRFSAERPKGSFSTLEIQRTEQGDSAMYLCASIGFRTQYFGPGTRLLVL.

Turning to this clonotype: The junction departs from the called germline gene at one end, perhaps through a read error. The V call is TRBV11-2, the J call TRBJ2-1; D is possibly TRBD2 (5 bases). Germline CDR1 reads SGHAT; CDR2 reads FQNNGV. The CDR3 loop spans 15 amino acids. The CDR3 sequence: CVSSLDPTRANEQFF. The DNA of the CDR3 is TGTGTCAGCAGCTTAGATCCAACGAGGGCCAATGAGCAGTTCTTC.

A remark on this clonotype: A much larger clone is a single base away; this may be a read error. The V gene is TRBV30, the J gene TRBJ1-6; 7 nucleotides line up with TRBD1. This CDR3 is 14 amino acids long. Trimming cost V 3 bases and J 9 bases; bases outside gene matches: 8. Germline CDR1 and CDR2: GTSNPN and SVGIG (reference sequence). The CDR3 DNA reads as TGTGCCTGGAGGTACACAGGGGCTTCTTCACCCCTCCACTTT. It specifies CAWRYTGASSPLHF.

This clonotype was observed at least ten times. The V call is TRBV11-2, the J call TRBJ2-5, with 7 bases fitting TRBD2. Germline V gene sequence: CDR1 SGHAT, CDR2 FQNNGV. V was pared by 5 bases and J by 7 bases, with 13 bases of the junction left unmatched. The CDR3 consists of 15 residues. CDR3 residues: CASSPRREGRVTQYF. CDR3 sequence (DNA): TGTGCCAGCAGCCCCAGGAGGGAGGGTAGGGTGACCCAGTACTTC.

This clonotype was seen at least ten times. This rearrangement joins TRBV11-3 to TRBJ2-3; 8 bases align to TRBD2. The ends lost 5 bases at V and 3 bases at J; junction bases unmatched: 7. The CDR3 runs 15 residues. Germline-derived CDR1 and CDR2 are SGHNT and YENEEA. The CDR3 loop reads CASSPLAGGTDTQYF. The CDR3 DNA is TGTGCCAGCAGCCCCCTGGCGGGAGGAACAGATACGCAGTATTTT.

This clonotype was counted many times. This chain uses TRBV7-9 with TRBJ2-7; 7 bases map to TRBD2. The ends lost 3 bases at V and 3 bases at J; junction bases unmatched: 5. Germline values: CDR1 SEHNR, CDR2 FQNEAQ (reference sequence). The CDR3 loop spans 14 amino acids. CDR3 nucleotides: TGTGCCAGCAGCTTGCGGGAGAAGAACTACGAGCAGTACTTC. Residues: CASSLREKNYEQYF. The full variable domain, its missing parts supplied by reference TRBV7-9 and TRBJ2-7, is DTGVSQNPRHKITKRGQNVTFRCDPISEHNRLYWYRQTLGQGPEFLTYFQNEAQLEKSRLLSDRFSAERPKGSFSTLEIQRTEQGDSAMYLCASSLREKNYEQYFGPGTRLTVT.

This clonotype occurred many times. The chain uses TRBV12-3 or TRBV12-4 and TRBJ1-5; no reliable D call. V gave up 6 bases and J gave up 6 bases, with 12 bases separating them. CDR3 length: 13 residues. CDR3 DNA sequence: TGTGCCAGCAGCCGATTGAGCGTTCAGCCCCAGCATTTT. Residues: CASSRLSVQPQHF.

This chain links TRBV11-2 with TRBJ2-5; D possibly matches TRBD1 or TRBD2 (6 bases each). The CDR3 is 14 amino acids. Trimming left V 3 bases short and J 13 bases short, with 21 bases between. Germline V gene sequence: CDR1 SGHAT, CDR2 FQNNGV. DNA for the CDR3: TGTGCCAGCAGCTTCGGCGGGACATGGACGCCCCGGTACTTC. It yields the protein CASSFGGTWTPRYF.

Only one count was recorded for this clonotype. This may come from a read error, since a much larger clone is one base off. V and J are TRBV5-4 and TRBJ2-6, with unresolved D. The germline gives CDR1 SGHNT, CDR2 YYREEE (reference sequence). The germline V and J ends were trimmed by 6 bases and 0 bases, with 10 bases remaining between them. The CDR3 runs to 15 residues. The CDR3 here is CASNSGPSGANVLTF. DNA for the CDR3: TGTGCCAGCAACTCCGGGCCCTCTGGGGCCAACGTCCTGACTTTC.

This clonotype was counted ten times or more. This sequence joins TRBV6-6 and TRBJ2-5, with 8 bases that match TRBD1. Germline trimming cut 6 bases from V and 6 bases from J; bases unmatched to any gene: 15. The CDR3 runs 16 residues. The V gene's germline CDR1 is MNHNY and CDR2 SVGAGI (reference sequence). CDR3 residues: CASRIQGAGGGKTQYF. For the CDR3, the DNA is TGTGCCAGCAGAATTCAGGGGGCAGGGGGCGGAAAGACCCAGTACTTC.

As regards this clonotype: Its ends do not fully match the called genes, so a read error is possible. This chain links TRBV29-1 with TRBJ1-2, with TRBD1 as a possible D gene (5 bases). The CDR3 has 16 residues. CDR1 SQVTM and CDR2 ANQGSEA come from the germline V gene. CDR3 nucleotide sequence: TGCAGCGTCCTCCGGGACTGGGGATCGGTTTCGGGTAGCTACACCTTT. Its protein product is CSVLRDWGSVSGSYTF.

This clonotype was seen ten or more times. The chain is built from TRBV11-2 and TRBJ2-4; TRBD1 or TRBD2 may be the D gene (6 bases each). Between the trimmed V and J ends, which lost 4 bases and 8 bases, there was a span of 12 bases. The germline gives CDR1 SGHAT, CDR2 FQNNGV. The CDR3 sequence is 13 residues long. In DNA, the CDR3 is TGTGCCAGCAGCTCGGGGGCGAGGGACATTCAGTACTTC. Protein product: CASSSGARDIQYF.

At least ten counts were recorded for this clonotype. The gene calls are TRBV6-6 and TRBJ1-5, with 9 bases that match TRBD1. The V gene's germline CDR1 is MNHNY and CDR2 SVGAGI (reference sequence). Trimming cost V 5 bases and J 1 base; bases outside gene matches: 9. The CDR3 is 17 amino acids. The CDR3 loop reads CASSPGTGLGSNQPQHF. Written as DNA, the CDR3 is TGTGCCAGCAGTCCCGGGACAGGGTTGGGAAGCAATCAGCCCCAGCATTTT.